Presented here are 15 T cell receptor beta chains from one specimen sequenced in a study of blood T cells in healthy people across ages. Primed by a sample-barcoded 5' primer and a J-beta primer mix, a second PCR proceeded for 7 to 11 cycles. TCRdb re-called the 5' RACE reads with MiXCR, one entry per CDR3 protein. The sample holds hundreds of thousands of distinct CDR3 sequences, roughly 48% seen once. Material: blood. The receptors derive from a man older than 75 in good health.

On this clonotype itself: This sequence may be a read error, since a much larger clone differs from it by one base. The rearrangement links TRBV29-1 to TRBJ2-1, with 7 nucleotides matching TRBD1. Germline CDR1 is SQVTM and CDR2 is ANQGSEA. The length of the CDR3 is 15 residues. Here the CDR3 reads CSVEDRGQPYSEQFF. CDR3 in DNA: TGCAGCGTTGAAGATCGGGGACAGCCTTACAGTGAGCAGTTCTTC.

This clonotype occurred a few times. The J gene is TRBJ1-2, the V gene TRBV7-9, with D hard to call. Germline V gene lookup returns CDR1 SEHNR and CDR2 FQNEAQ (reference sequence). Trimming shortened V by 1 base and J by 1 base, and 10 bases separated the two germline ends. CDR3 length: 15 amino acids. For the CDR3, the DNA is TGTGCCAGCAGCTTAGGAACAGATTTTAACTATGGCTACACCTTC. Its translation is CASSLGTDFNYGYTF.

This sequence joins TRBV7-9 and TRBJ2-7; no reliable D call. There are 12 residues in the CDR3. Trimming shortened V by 3 bases and J by 9 bases, and 12 bases separated the two germline ends. The V gene's germline CDR1 is SEHNR and CDR2 FQNEAQ (reference sequence). In DNA form, the CDR3 reads TGTGCCAGCAGCTTCCCCAATCGCGGGCAGTACTTC. Amino acids: CASSFPNRGQYF. Looking up the rest from reference TRBV7-9 and TRBJ2-7 gives the full variable domain: DTGVSQNPRHKITKRGQNVTFRCDPISEHNRLYWYRQTLGQGPEFLTYFQNEAQLEKSRLLSDRFSAERPKGSFSTLEIQRTEQGDSAMYLCASSFPNRGQYFGPGTRLTVT.

The genes are TRBV4-2 and TRBJ2-7; D might be TRBD2 (6 bases). Germline loops: CDR1 LGHNA, CDR2 YNFKEQ. The ends were cut back, 0 bases at V and 0 bases at J, with 12 bases in the middle. The CDR3 is 16 amino acids. CDR3 sequence (DNA): TGTGCCAGCAGCCAAGACGGGACTTTTAGCTCCTACGAGCAGTACTTC. Protein sequence: CASSQDGTFSSYEQYF.

This rearrangement joins TRBV5-1 to TRBJ2-5, with D possibly being TRBD1 (5 bases). Germline assignment: CDR1 SGHRS and CDR2 YFSETQ. The CDR3 spans 14 residues. V lost 4 bases and J lost 4, with 14 bases in between. The CDR3 coding sequence is TGCGCCAGCAGCACACGCGTGGGGCTAGAGACCCAGTACTTC. Its protein product is CASSTRVGLETQYF.

The V gene is TRBV13, the J gene TRBJ2-5, with TRBD2 identical over 7 bases. CDR1 is PRHDT, CDR2 FYEKMQ, per germline (reference sequence). This CDR3 is 14 amino acids long. J lost 7 bases, V lost 5 bases, and 10 bases had no gene match. CDR3 DNA sequence: TGTGCCAGCAGCCAGGGACTACCGTTGGGGACCCAGTACTTC. As protein: CASSQGLPLGTQYF.

The rearrangement joins TRBV29-1 to TRBJ2-3; 8 bases agree with TRBD2. The length of the CDR3 is 14 residues. The junction had 9 bases not matched to a gene; V was cut back by 5 bases and J by 5 bases. Germline lookup yields CDR1 SQVTM and CDR2 ANQGSEA. CDR3 protein: CSVFLREVIDTQYF. DNA of the CDR3: TGCAGCGTTTTCCTGCGGGAGGTAATAGATACGCAGTATTTT.

Only a few counts were recorded for this clonotype. The rearrangement uses TRBV12-3 or TRBV12-4 and TRBJ1-2; D unclear. The CDR3 has 20 residues. Between the trimmed V and J ends, which lost 2 bases and 3 bases, there was a span of 28 bases. The chain's CDR3 is CASSLRAAFVGPGTHYGYTF. CDR3 coding DNA: TGTGCCAGCAGTTTAAGGGCGGCGTTTGTTGGACCAGGCACCCACTATGGCTACACCTTC.

This clonotype was observed a handful of times. This sequence joins TRBV7-8 and TRBJ2-4; TRBD2 agrees at 9 bases. Germline values: CDR1 SGHVS, CDR2 FQNEAQ. This CDR3 contains 15 residues. J was trimmed by 13 bases and V by 2 bases; bases with no gene match: 12. CDR3 bases: TGTGCCAGCAGCTTACCGTTAGCGGGGGCCCAAGAGCAGTACTTC. Its translation: CASSLPLAGAQEQYF.

The rearrangement links TRBV20-1 to TRBJ2-7, with D tentatively TRBD2 (5 bases). Per the germline V gene, CDR1 is DFQATT and CDR2 is SNEGSKA (reference sequence). Deletions cut 1 base from V and 2 bases from J, with 12 bases between. The CDR3 is 14 residues long. Here the CDR3 DNA reads TGCAGTGCTAGAGTGGGCGGGCGTACCTACGAGCAGTACTTC. Protein: CSARVGGRTYEQYF.

About this clonotype: The junction departs from the called germline gene at one end, perhaps through a read error. The chain is built from TRBV5-1 and TRBJ2-2, with 9 positions matching TRBD1. This CDR3 has 15 residues. Germline V CDR1 and CDR2: SGHRS, YFSETQ. In DNA form, the CDR3 reads TGCGCCAGCAGCGAGGGGACAGGGTACACCGGGGAGCCGTTTTTT. It codes for CASSEGTGYTGEPFF.

The V gene is TRBV4-2, the J gene TRBJ2-6, with 7 bases identical to TRBD2. V dropped 4 bases and J dropped 1; count of bases not matched to a gene: 7. Germline CDR1 and CDR2: LGHNA and YNFKEQ. The CDR3 is 17 residues long. CDR3 nucleotides: TGTGCCAGCAGCCGGCGGGAGACTGGATCTGGGGCCAACGTCCTGACTTTC. Translated: CASSRRETGSGANVLTF.

The J gene is TRBJ2-3, the V gene TRBV7-9, with D hard to call. In germline, CDR1 is SEHNR, CDR2 FQNEAQ (reference sequence). V was pared by 2 bases and J by 2 bases, with 11 bases between. The CDR3 has 15 amino acids. CDR3 DNA sequence: TGTGCCAGCAGCTTAAATGTACAGCCCACAGATACGCAGTATTTT. Translated, it gives CASSLNVQPTDTQYF.

In its sample, this clonotype was seen a few times. The gene calls are TRBV25-1 and TRBJ1-6, with D possibly being TRBD1 (5 bases). V lost 0 bases and J 7 bases, leaving 16 bases between the germline ends. Germline CDR1 and CDR2: MGHDK and SYGVNS. This CDR3 region has 17 residues. CDR3 sequence: CASSEYNPRVGNSPLHF. The CDR3 coding sequence is TGTGCCAGCAGTGAATATAATCCCAGGGTGGGGAATTCACCCCTCCACTTT.

V usage is TRBV19 and J usage is TRBJ2-1, with 10 bases lining up with TRBD2. This CDR3 spans 16 amino acids. Losses at the gene ends were 6 bases for V and 0 bases for J; bases not matched to a gene: 5. Germline V lookup: CDR1 LNHDA, CDR2 SQIVND (reference sequence). The CDR3 sequence is CASRPSGGSSYNEQFF. For the CDR3, the DNA is TGTGCCAGTAGGCCTAGCGGGGGATCCTCCTACAATGAGCAGTTCTTC. The full variable domain, in which reference TRBV19 and TRBJ2-1 provide the parts outside the CDR3, is DGGITQSPKYLFRKEGQNVTLSCEQNLNHDAMYWYRQDPGQGLRLIYYSQIVNDFQKGDIAEGYSVSREKKESFPLTVTSAQKNPTAFYLCASRPSGGSSYNEQFFGPGTRLTVL.